The clone carrying this T cell receptor beta chain was recorded a few times. The antigen remains unidentified. Other DNA sequences in this sample translate to the same CDR3. The data were obtained in a study of cytomegalovirus exposure and HLA in healthy donors. Turning to the study itself: Earlier sequencing of about 179 million T cells yielded approximately 100 million unique TCR beta sequences.

Study results and caveats: Usually a TCR sequence was rare, but some public TCRs were found in many donors. V- and J-gene trimming in TCR beta was tied to a missense DCLRE1C variant by an analysis performed later.

The PCR made use of 60 Vbeta and 13 Jbeta primers. Only in-frame clones appear in the TCRdb table, and some are missing; sequencing was by immunoSEQ multiplex PCR. The sample yields roughly 130,000 clones, 80% seen once. The CDR3 runs 13 residues. Germline V gives CDR1 GTSNPN, CDR2 SVGIG (reference sequence). J was trimmed by 7 bases and V by 3 bases; bases with no gene match: 3. Sequencing input: PBMCs. This receptor was obtained from a middle-aged man in good health and CMV-seronegative. The J gene is TRBJ1-5, the V gene TRBV30; TRBD1 agrees at 10 bases. In DNA, the CDR3 is TGTGCCTGGAGCGGACAGGGGGACCAGCCCCAGCATTTT. Its protein product is CAWSGQGDQPQHF.